This T cell receptor beta chain was observed in a study of blood T cells in healthy people across ages. Study findings and constraints: When set beside aged donors, long-lived donors presented more naive CD4+ cells and higher diversity.

CDR3 length: 12 amino acids. The V end lost 8 bases, the J end lost 7 bases, and 15 bases lay between the germline ends. This clonotype was found a few times. Its antigen is currently unknown. A J-beta primer mix and a sample-barcoded 5' primer were used in a second PCR of about 7 to 12 cycles. A 12-random-nucleotide template-switch adaptor tagged each cDNA molecule. TCRdb re-called the 5' RACE reads with MiXCR, one entry per CDR3 protein. The table lists about 1.6 million distinct CDR3 sequences, around 36% of them singletons. Sequences were obtained from blood. V usage is TRBV12-3 or TRBV12-4 and J usage is TRBJ2-7; D may be TRBD1 or TRBD2 (5 bases each). This TCR was recovered from a woman between 25 and 40 years old in good health. Written as DNA, the CDR3 is TGTGCCAGCGGGACGTGGTTCGAGGAGCAGTACTTC. It is translated as CASGTWFEEQYF.